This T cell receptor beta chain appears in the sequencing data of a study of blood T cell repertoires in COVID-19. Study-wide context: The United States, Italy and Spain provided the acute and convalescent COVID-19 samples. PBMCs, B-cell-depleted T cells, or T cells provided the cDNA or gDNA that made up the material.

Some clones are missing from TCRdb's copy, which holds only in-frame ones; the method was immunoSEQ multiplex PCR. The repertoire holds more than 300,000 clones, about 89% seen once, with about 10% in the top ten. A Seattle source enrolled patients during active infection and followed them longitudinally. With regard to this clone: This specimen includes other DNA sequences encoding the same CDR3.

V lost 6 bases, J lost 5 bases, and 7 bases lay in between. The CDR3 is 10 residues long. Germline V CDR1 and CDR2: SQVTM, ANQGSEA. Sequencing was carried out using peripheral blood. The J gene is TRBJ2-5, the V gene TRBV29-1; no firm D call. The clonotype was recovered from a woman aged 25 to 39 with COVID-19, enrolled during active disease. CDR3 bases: TGCAGCGTCCTCGAGGAGACCCAGTACTTC. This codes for CSVLEETQYF. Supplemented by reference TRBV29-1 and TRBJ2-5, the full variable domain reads SAVISQKPSRDICQRGTSLTIQCQVDSQVTMMFWYRQQPGQSLTLIATANQGSEATYESGFVIDKFPISRPNLTFSTLTVSNMSPEDSSIYLCSVLEETQYFGPGTRLLVL.